This T cell receptor (beta chain) was sequenced during a study of blood T cell repertoires in COVID-19. Study-wide context: The analysed material was cDNA or gDNA that came from T cells, B-cell-depleted T cells, or PBMCs.

Under the authors' procedure: Amplification of reference gene primers provided the estimated nucleated cell counts. Sequencing was performed with immunoSEQ multiplex PCR; in TCRdb, only in-frame clones are kept and a portion is missing. That table gives V, J and clone size, and the DNA gave D and trimming. The repertoire holds approximately 360,000 clones, less than 90% seen once, with over 4.5% in the top ten. There are 15 residues in the CDR3. J was trimmed by 11 bases and V by 5 bases; bases with no gene match: 13. The germline gives CDR1 SGHRS, CDR2 YFSETQ. Participants spanned ages about 18 to 90 years and resided in 20 to 30 US areas.

This TCR was sampled from a woman in her forties or fifties who had recovered from COVID-19. Sequenced: PBMCs or T cells enriched from blood (not recorded which). V is TRBV5-1 and J is TRBJ2-3, with 11 bases aligning to TRBD2. The CDR3 region is CASRNRTSGGRGQYF. For the CDR3, the DNA is TGCGCCAGCAGGAATCGAACTAGCGGGGGACGGGGGCAGTATTTT.